Presented here are 28 T cell receptor beta chains from one specimen sequenced in a study of CD8 T cells in ankylosing spondylitis. Each CDR3 protein is one row after TCRdb ran MiXCR on the 5' RACE reads. The top ten clones hold roughly 14% of a sample with 350,000 to 400,000 distinct CDR3 sequences, 20% of them seen once. The sequenced sample was blood, either unsorted or a sorted T cell fraction (not recorded which). These receptors were taken from a male donor with ankylosing spondylitis or in good health (not recorded which).

This clonotype was seen only a few times. One end of the junction is discordant with germline, which a read error may explain. V gene TRBV10-3 combines with J gene TRBJ2-1; D is ambiguous. The length of the CDR3 is 18 residues. Per the germline V gene, CDR1 is ENHRY and CDR2 is SYGVKD. In nucleotides, the CDR3 is TGTGCCAGCAGTGAGTCCCACGTGGCGATGAGCTCCTACAATGAGCAGTTCTTC. It encodes CASSESHVAMSSYNEQFF.

This clonotype was detected once. CDR3 residues: CASSVDGSMETQYF. In DNA form, the CDR3 reads TGTGCCAGCAGCGTAGATGGTAGCATGGAGACCCAGTACTTC. V gene TRBV9 combines with J gene TRBJ2-5, with D unresolved. Trimming cost V 0 bases and J 5 bases, with 11 bases left between them. The CDR3 length is 14 residues. Germline V gene sequence: CDR1 SGDLS, CDR2 YYNGEE. The complete variable domain, with remaining parts taken from reference TRBV9 and TRBJ2-5, reads DSGVTQTPKHLITATGQRVTLRCSPRSGDLSVYWYQQSLDQGLQFLIQYYNGEERAKGNILERFSAQQFPDLHSELNLSSLELGDSALYFCASSVDGSMETQYFGPGTRLLVL.

This clonotype was seen only a few times. The chain is built from TRBV4-1 and TRBJ2-7; TRBD1 aligns across 8 bases. V lost 4 bases and J lost 5; bases outside the gene matches: 7. CDR1 and CDR2 (germline): MGHRA, YSYEKL. The CDR3 spans 14 residues. The CDR3 DNA reads as TGCGCCAGCAGCCTTCGGACAGGGCCGGACGAGCAGTACTTC. This encodes CASSLRTGPDEQYF.

This clonotype was detected many times. The chain carries TRBV27 and TRBJ2-3; 13 nucleotides align to TRBD2. Looked up from germline, CDR1 is MNHEY and CDR2 is SMNVEV (reference sequence). V gave up 7 bases and J gave up 3 bases; unmatched junction bases: 10. This CDR3 spans 17 amino acids. The CDR3 DNA reads TGTGCCAGCACCCCCTTACTAGCGGGGGGGCGGACAGATACGCAGTATTTT. This sequence encodes CASTPLLAGGRTDTQYF.

The CDR3 nucleotides are TGCGCCAGCAGCCAAGTGGAGGACTACAATGAGCAGTTCTTC. Protein sequence: CASSQVEDYNEQFF. The chain couples TRBV4-1 to TRBJ2-1; D is perhaps TRBD2 (5 bases). The germline CDR1 and CDR2 sequences are MGHRA and YSYEKL. The V and J ends lost 1 base and 3 bases respectively, with 7 bases between them. The CDR3 extends over 14 amino acids.

This clonotype was observed a handful of times. The chain employs TRBV9 and TRBJ2-3; D is perhaps TRBD1 or TRBD2 (5 bases each). From germline, CDR1 is SGDLS and CDR2 YYNGEE. The V end lost 7 bases, the J end lost 0 bases, and 15 bases lay between the germline ends. This CDR3 is 15 amino acids long. The CDR3 sequence is CASGVTGGSTDTQYF. DNA for the CDR3: TGTGCCAGCGGTGTCACAGGAGGTAGCACAGATACGCAGTATTTT.

This clonotype was detected a few times. The V gene is TRBV7-2, the J gene TRBJ1-1; D is ambiguous. Germline V gives CDR1 SGHTA, CDR2 FQGNSA. Trimming pared 4 bases from V and 4 bases from J, leaving 13 bases between. The CDR3 contains 14 residues. The CDR3 DNA follows: TGTGCCAGCAGCTCGCTGAGGGAGGTCACTGAAGCTTTCTTT. This sequence encodes CASSSLREVTEAFF. Based on the CDR3 plus reference TRBV7-2 and TRBJ1-1, the full variable domain is GAGVSQSPSNKVTEKGKDVELRCDPISGHTALYWYRQSLGQGLEFLIYFQGNSAPDKSGLPSDRFSAERTGGSVSTLTIQRTQQEDSAVYLCASSSLREVTEAFFGQGTRLTVV.

This sequence joins TRBV12-3 or TRBV12-4 and TRBJ2-5, with TRBD2 matching over 15 bases. Trimming took 9 bases from V and 5 from J; bases not matched to a gene: 4. The length of the CDR3 is 14 residues. The CDR3 DNA is TGTGCCAGTTGGACTAGCGGGGGGGTGGAGACCCAGTACTTC. It specifies CASWTSGGVETQYF.

The chain joins TRBV29-1 to TRBJ2-3, with D maybe TRBD2 (6 bases). The V end was cut by 7 bases, the J end by 8 bases, with 16 bases between. Germline-derived CDR1 and CDR2 are SQVTM and ANQGSEA. This CDR3 spans 12 amino acids. DNA for the CDR3: TGCAGCGCCTGGGACTCGCGGGGTACGCAGTATTTT. It encodes CSAWDSRGTQYF.

This clonotype turned up a few times. This sequence joins TRBV20-1 and TRBJ2-2, with D unclear. Germline V gene lookup returns CDR1 DFQATT and CDR2 SNEGSKA (reference sequence). This CDR3 is 11 amino acids long. Trimming cost V 4 bases and J 6 bases, with 6 bases left between them. CDR3 residues: CSAKSSGELFF. The CDR3 DNA follows: TGCAGTGCTAAATCCTCCGGGGAGCTGTTTTTT.

This rearrangement joins TRBV20-1 to TRBJ2-2, with TRBD2 matching 13 bases. The germline V gene has CDR1 DFQATT and CDR2 SNEGSKA (reference sequence). This CDR3 is 15 amino acids long. V shed 6 bases, J shed 3 bases, and the junction held 4 bases outside the gene matches. The CDR3 nucleotides read TGCAGTGCCAGAACTAGCGGGGGGGACACCGGGGAGCTGTTTTTT. It encodes CSARTSGGDTGELFF.

In this sample, this clonotype turned up a few times. The gene calls are TRBV6-1 and TRBJ2-3; maybe TRBD2 (6 bases). Trimming pared 1 base from V and 7 bases from J, leaving 15 bases between. This CDR3 comprises 15 residues. Germline loops: CDR1 MNHNS, CDR2 SASEGT. CDR3: CASSEDGAGWNTQYF. CDR3 nucleotides: TGTGCCAGCAGTGAAGACGGGGCGGGGTGGAATACGCAGTATTTT.

This clonotype was detected only a few times. The rearrangement uses TRBV4-1 and TRBJ2-1, with D unclear. V was clipped by 3 bases and J by 8 bases, with 11 bases between them. The CDR3 contains 13 residues. The germline CDR1 and CDR2 sequences are MGHRA and YSYEKL. Here the CDR3 reads CASSHPRGDEQFF. The CDR3 DNA is TGCGCCAGCAGCCACCCGAGAGGCGATGAGCAGTTCTTC.

This clonotype was found many times. J is TRBJ2-7 and V is TRBV27, with 7 nucleotides matching TRBD2. V shed 8 bases and J 2 bases; nucleotides not matched to a gene: 3. From germline, CDR1 is MNHEY and CDR2 SMNVEV (reference sequence). The CDR3 is made up of 12 amino acids. CDR3: CASRRGTYEQYF. In DNA, the CDR3 is TGTGCCAGCCGGCGGGGGACCTACGAGCAGTACTTC.

This chain connects TRBV7-6 to TRBJ2-2; 11 nucleotides align to TRBD2. Germline V gene sequence: CDR1 SGHVS, CDR2 FNYEAQ. The junction had 5 bases not matched to a gene; V was cut back by 5 bases and J by 3 bases. The CDR3 spans 16 residues. Here the CDR3 reads CASSTTSGGHTGELFF. The CDR3 nucleotides are TGTGCCAGCAGCACCACTAGCGGGGGTCACACCGGGGAGCTGTTTTTT.

This clonotype was recorded many times. The chain joins TRBV9 to TRBJ2-2; D possibly corresponds to TRBD1 (6 bases). The CDR3 covers 15 residues. Germline assignment: CDR1 SGDLS and CDR2 YYNGEE. Trimming took 3 bases from V and 3 from J, leaving 12 bases between them. The CDR3 sequence: CASSAEQGYTGELFF. The CDR3 region has the DNA TGTGCCAGCAGCGCAGAACAGGGTTACACCGGGGAGCTGTTTTTT. Filled out from reference TRBV9 and TRBJ2-2, the complete variable domain reads DSGVTQTPKHLITATGQRVTLRCSPRSGDLSVYWYQQSLDQGLQFLIQYYNGEERAKGNILERFSAQQFPDLHSELNLSSLELGDSALYFCASSAEQGYTGELFFGEGSRLTVL.

The sample holds a few counts of this clonotype. This rearrangement joins TRBV30 to TRBJ2-1; perhaps TRBD1 as D (6 bases). The CDR3 is made up of 12 amino acids. V lost 2 bases, J lost 7 bases, and 9 bases lay in between. CDR1 and CDR2 (germline): GTSNPN, SVGIG (reference sequence). CDR3 nucleotide sequence: TGTGCCTGGAGTCCACAGGGAAATGAGCAGTTCTTC. Translated, it gives CAWSPQGNEQFF. Full variable domain (outside the CDR3, taken from reference TRBV30 and TRBJ2-1): SQTIHQWPATLVQPVGSPLSLECTVEGTSNPNLYWYRQAAGRGLQLLFYSVGIGQISSEVPQNLSASRPQDRQFILSSKKLLLSDSGFYLCAWSPQGNEQFFGPGTRLTVL.

This clonotype appeared a few times. The chain joins TRBV10-3 to TRBJ2-7; D unresolved. V lost 4 bases to trimming and J lost 5 bases, with 15 bases between them. Germline V gene lookup returns CDR1 ENHRY and CDR2 SYGVKD. CDR3 size: 14 residues. CDR3 loop: CAISAGRPRDEQYF. CDR3 nucleotides: TGTGCCATCAGTGCAGGCAGACCCAGAGACGAGCAGTACTTC.

This chain joins TRBV20-1 and TRBJ2-3, with a weak D call TRBD2 (5 bases). The CDR3 is made up of 14 amino acids. V lost 3 bases and J lost 2, with 12 bases in between. The germline V gene encodes CDR1 DFQATT and CDR2 SNEGSKA (reference sequence). CDR3 bases: TGCAGTGCTAGTGGTGAGGGCCTCACAGATACGCAGTATTTT. Amino acids: CSASGEGLTDTQYF.

This clonotype was counted between two and nine times. The V gene is TRBV30, the J gene TRBJ2-2; D ambiguous. CDR1 and CDR2 from the germline V gene are GTSNPN and SVGIG (reference sequence). Trimming removed 0 bases at V and 7 bases at J, with 3 bases between. CDR3 length equals 11 residues. DNA for the CDR3: TGTGCCTGGAGTGTAAGCGGGGAGCTGTTTTTT. It translates to CAWSVSGELFF.

V gene TRBV7-3 combines with J gene TRBJ2-1; tentative D call: TRBD2 (6 bases). V lost 5 bases and J lost 8, with 16 bases in between. Germline loops: CDR1 SGHTA, CDR2 FQGTGA. This CDR3 has 14 amino acids. The CDR3 sequence is CASSVRGSNDEQFF. Here the CDR3 DNA reads TGTGCCAGCAGCGTTCGGGGGTCCAACGATGAGCAGTTCTTC.

V and J are TRBV4-2 and TRBJ2-7; 7 nucleotides align to TRBD1. The CDR3 is made up of 15 amino acids. V shed 4 bases and J 2 bases; nucleotides not matched to a gene: 8. CDR1 is LGHNA, CDR2 YNFKEQ, per germline. CDR3 sequence reads: CASSPEQGLAYEQYF. CDR3 coding DNA: TGTGCCAGCAGCCCCGAACAGGGGTTAGCCTACGAGCAGTACTTC.

This clonotype has only a few counts. The chain links TRBV7-9 to TRBJ2-2; no firm D call. Germline lookup yields CDR1 SEHNR and CDR2 FQNEAQ (reference sequence). The CDR3 contains 11 residues. Trimming cost V 10 bases and J 1 base, with 4 bases left between them. The CDR3 DNA follows: TGTGCCACCGAGAACACCGGGGAGCTGTTTTTT. Translation: CATENTGELFF.

This clonotype appeared a few times. The gene calls are TRBV15 and TRBJ1-2; the D gene is possibly TRBD1 (5 bases). V was pared by 3 bases and J by 4 bases, with 12 bases between. There are 14 residues in the CDR3. The germline CDR1 and CDR2 sequences are LNHNV and YYDKDF (reference sequence). CDR3 sequence (DNA): TGTGCCACCAGCAGTCCAGGGACCCCCTATGGCTACACCTTC. This codes for CATSSPGTPYGYTF.

The table lists this clonotype with a few counts. This chain joins TRBV7-9 and TRBJ2-7; TRBD2 matches at 9 bases. CDR1 and CDR2 (germline): SEHNR, FQNEAQ (reference sequence). With 4 bases clipped from V and 2 bases from J, the junction kept 3 bases outside the gene matches. This CDR3 is 14 amino acids long. The CDR3 sequence is CASSSIAGAYEQYF. CDR3 nucleotide sequence: TGTGCCAGCAGCTCGATAGCGGGGGCCTACGAGCAGTACTTC. Using reference TRBV7-9 and TRBJ2-7 for the parts outside the CDR3, the full variable domain is DTGVSQNPRHKITKRGQNVTFRCDPISEHNRLYWYRQTLGQGPEFLTYFQNEAQLEKSRLLSDRFSAERPKGSFSTLEIQRTEQGDSAMYLCASSSIAGAYEQYFGPGTRLTVT.

The chain joins TRBV2 to TRBJ2-3, with no clear D. Trimming cost V 8 bases and J 3 bases, with 18 bases left between them. This CDR3 region has 15 residues. From germline, CDR1 is SNHLY and CDR2 FYNNEI. DNA of the CDR3: TGTGCCAGCGCCCGATTCGCGCAAAGGACAGATACGCAGTATTTT. It specifies CASARFAQRTDTQYF. Drawing the rest from reference TRBV2 and TRBJ2-3, the complete variable domain is EPEVTQTPSHQVTQMGQEVILRCVPISNHLYFYWYRQILGQKVEFLVSFYNNEISEKSEIFDDQFSVERPDGSNFTLKIRSTKLEDSAMYFCASARFAQRTDTQYFGPGTRLTVL.

The rearrangement uses TRBV12-3 or TRBV12-4 and TRBJ2-5, with a weak D call TRBD1 (5 bases). The CDR3 runs to 16 residues. V lost 2 bases to trimming and J lost 3 bases, with 16 bases between them. The CDR3 region has the DNA TGTGCCAGCAGTTTAAATGGGGCAGGGAAAGAAGAGACCCAGTACTTC. This sequence encodes CASSLNGAGKEETQYF.

The rearrangement links TRBV27 to TRBJ2-3; D might be TRBD2 (6 bases). The germline gives CDR1 MNHEY, CDR2 SMNVEV (reference sequence). V shed 6 bases and J shed 6 bases, with 22 bases lying between them. The CDR3 is made up of 16 amino acids. CDR3 amino acids: CASSPTLYLASDTQYF. Written as DNA, the CDR3 is TGTGCCAGCAGCCCGACGCTTTATCTAGCGTCTGATACGCAGTATTTT.